This TCR beta chain derives from a study of T cells in Graves' hyperthyroidism and ophthalmopathy. The CDR3 regions of TCR beta were amplified from RNA transcripts. Initially, a first-round RT-PCR of the TCR CDR3 employed the HTBI primer set. TCRdb called the multiplex PCR reads again in MiXCR, with one record for every CDR3 protein. The sample records about 640,000 distinct CDR3 sequences, roughly 20% being singletons. Trimming pared 11 bases from V and 2 bases from J, leaving 20 bases between. Germline CDR1 SGHTA, CDR2 FQGNSA. This CDR3 comprises 15 residues. The sample taken for sequencing was blood. The receptor comes from a man aged 25-45 years with Graves' ophthalmopathy. V usage is TRBV7-2 and J usage is TRBJ2-3, with D tentatively TRBD2 (6 bases). The CDR3 region has the DNA TGTGCCTCGAGCTGGGGAGGAGCGCTCACAGATACGCAGTATTTT. It specifies CASSWGGALTDTQYF.